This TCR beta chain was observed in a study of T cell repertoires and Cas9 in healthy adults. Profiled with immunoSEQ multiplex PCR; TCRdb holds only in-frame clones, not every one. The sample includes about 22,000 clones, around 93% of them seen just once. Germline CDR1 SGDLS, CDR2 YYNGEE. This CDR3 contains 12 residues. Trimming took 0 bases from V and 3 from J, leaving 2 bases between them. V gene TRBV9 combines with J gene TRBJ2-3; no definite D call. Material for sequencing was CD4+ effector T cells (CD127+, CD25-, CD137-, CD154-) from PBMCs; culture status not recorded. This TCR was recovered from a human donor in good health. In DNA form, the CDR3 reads TGTGCCAGCAGCGTAGAGACAGATACGCAGTATTTT. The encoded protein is CASSVETDTQYF.